This entry describes one T cell receptor (beta chain). A much larger clone lies one base from this, so it may be a read error. The sample is drawn from a study of blood T cells in healthy people across ages. From germline, CDR1 is LGHDT and CDR2 YNNKEL (reference sequence). With V trimmed by 5 bases and J by 3 bases, 2 bases remained unmatched. The CDR3 is 13 residues long. The authors ran a second PCR of about 7 to 12 cycles using a sample-barcoded 5' primer and a J-beta primer mix. TCRdb ran MiXCR on the 5' RACE reads and lists one entry per CDR3 protein. There are 800,000 to 950,000 distinct CDR3 sequences in the sample; under 40% occur only once, and 10% to 15% lies in the top ten.

This TCR derives from a young man in good health. The sample consisted of blood. The chain employs TRBV3-1 and TRBJ2-5; 8 nucleotides match TRBD1. DNA of the CDR3: TGTGCCAGCAGCATGGACAGGGAAGAGACCCAGTACTTC. It encodes CASSMDREETQYF.